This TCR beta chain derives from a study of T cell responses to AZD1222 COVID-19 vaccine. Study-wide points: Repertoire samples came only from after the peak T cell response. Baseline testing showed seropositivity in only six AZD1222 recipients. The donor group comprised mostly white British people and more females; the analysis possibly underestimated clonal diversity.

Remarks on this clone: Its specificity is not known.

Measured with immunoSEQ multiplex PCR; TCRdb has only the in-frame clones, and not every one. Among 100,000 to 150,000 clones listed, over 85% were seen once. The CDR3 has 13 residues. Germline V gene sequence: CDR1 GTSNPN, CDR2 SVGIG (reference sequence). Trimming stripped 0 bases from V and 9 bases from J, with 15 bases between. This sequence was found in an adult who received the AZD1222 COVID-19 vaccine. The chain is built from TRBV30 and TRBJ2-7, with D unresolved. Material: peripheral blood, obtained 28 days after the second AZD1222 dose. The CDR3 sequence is CAWSVAQAGGQYF. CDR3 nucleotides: TGTGCCTGGAGTGTAGCCCAGGCAGGTGGGCAGTACTTC.